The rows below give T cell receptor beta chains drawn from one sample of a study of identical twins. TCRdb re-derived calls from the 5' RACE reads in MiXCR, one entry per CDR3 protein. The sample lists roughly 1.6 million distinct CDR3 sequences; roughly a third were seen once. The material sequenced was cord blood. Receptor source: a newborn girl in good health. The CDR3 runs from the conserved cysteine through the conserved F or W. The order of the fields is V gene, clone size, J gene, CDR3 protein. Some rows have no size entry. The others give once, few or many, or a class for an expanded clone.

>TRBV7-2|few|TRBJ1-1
CASSLDGRTGDTEAFF
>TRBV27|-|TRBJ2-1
CASSPIAGGPYNEQFF
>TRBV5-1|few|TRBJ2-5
CASSFGASEPRETQYF
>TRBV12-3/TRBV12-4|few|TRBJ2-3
CASSAGGPADTQYF
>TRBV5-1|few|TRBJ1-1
CASSLGDSAEAFF
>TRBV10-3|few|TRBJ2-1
CAIRGAGNNEQFF
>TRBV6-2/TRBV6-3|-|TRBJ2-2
CASSYMRSTGELFF
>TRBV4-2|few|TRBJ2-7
CASSQAQRLAGFYEQYF
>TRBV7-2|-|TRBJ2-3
CASAPYLTDTQYF
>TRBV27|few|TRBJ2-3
CASSLTGTGRTDTQYF
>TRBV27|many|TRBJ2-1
CASSWGLAVPYNEQFF
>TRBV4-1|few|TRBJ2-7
CASSPRTSGVTYEQYF
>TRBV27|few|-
CASSWGGHNEQFF
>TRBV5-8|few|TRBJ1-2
CASSIDRAGGYTF
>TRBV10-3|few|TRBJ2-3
CAISELGASTDTQYF
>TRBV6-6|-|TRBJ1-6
CASNDRGGDSPLHF
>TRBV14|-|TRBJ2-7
CASSQGLFWDSSYEQYF
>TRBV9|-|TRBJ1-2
CASSVEGQANYGYTF
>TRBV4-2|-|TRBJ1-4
CASSHRIGGTASNEKLFF
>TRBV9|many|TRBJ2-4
CASSVGGPKNIQYF
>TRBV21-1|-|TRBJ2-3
CASSKSTGVTDTQYF
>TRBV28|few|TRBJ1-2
CASSIGQTNYGYTF
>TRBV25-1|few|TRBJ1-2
CASTTDREPFNYGYTF
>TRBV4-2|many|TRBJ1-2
CASSQDIGQVLYGYTF
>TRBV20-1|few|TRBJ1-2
CSATWTGTYGYTF
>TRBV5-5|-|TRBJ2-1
CASSLDQGARNEQFF
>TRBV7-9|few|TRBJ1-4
CASSLTYGGPTNEKLFF
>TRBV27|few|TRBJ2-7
CASSFWGSAVLNEQYF
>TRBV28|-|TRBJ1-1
CASSPFPGPRNTEAFF
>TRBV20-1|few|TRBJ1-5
CSAEPDRISGADQPQHF
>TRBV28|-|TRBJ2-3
CASSLERESTDTQYF
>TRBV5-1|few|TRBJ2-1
CASSPDEEGPYNEQFF
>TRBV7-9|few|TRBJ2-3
CAAGVTDTQYF
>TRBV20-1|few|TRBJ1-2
CSARDSGPGYTF
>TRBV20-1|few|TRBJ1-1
CSARDGRGQEAFF
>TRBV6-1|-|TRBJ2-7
CASSAQLAGGPYEQYF
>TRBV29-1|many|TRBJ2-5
CSVRTGGETQYF
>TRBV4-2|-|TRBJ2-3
CASSQDGTSGGFTDTQYF
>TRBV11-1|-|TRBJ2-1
CASSLAPHRIIQETQFF
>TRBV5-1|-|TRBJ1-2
CASSLDIAHYGYTF
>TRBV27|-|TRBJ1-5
CASSARPPLRYSNQPQHF
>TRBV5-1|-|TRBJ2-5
CASSLRPSGGNEQYF
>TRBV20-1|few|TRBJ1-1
CSAGRREEAFF
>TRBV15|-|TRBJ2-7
CATSRDVRVEQYF
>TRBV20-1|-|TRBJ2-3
CSARGPSGGSTDTQYF
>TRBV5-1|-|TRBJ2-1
CASSLWRELHHEQFF
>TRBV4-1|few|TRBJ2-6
CASSQSSGQGTLSGANVLTF
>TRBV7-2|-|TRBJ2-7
CASSFSGQAPYEQYF
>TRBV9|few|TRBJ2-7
CASSVGTTTTYEQYF
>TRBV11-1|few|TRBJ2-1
CASSLRRGLRGGQNEQFF
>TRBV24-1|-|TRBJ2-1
CATGQGETQFF
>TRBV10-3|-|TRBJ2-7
CAISSGSYSYEQYF
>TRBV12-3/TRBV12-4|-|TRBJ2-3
CASSPQSSGRATDTQYF
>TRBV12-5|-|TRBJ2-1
CASGLVGSGSNEQFF
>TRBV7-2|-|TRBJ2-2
CASSLAGGFIGELFF